One and the same sample provided the 18 T cell receptor beta chains below, sequenced in a study of T cell responses to AZD1222 COVID-19 vaccine. Sequencing was performed with immunoSEQ multiplex PCR; in TCRdb, only in-frame clones are kept and a portion is missing. The sample contains roughly 100,000 clones, 85% to 90% of which appear only once. The sample consisted of peripheral blood, taken on day 0 of AZD1222 vaccination. All receptors come from an adult in good health.

The V gene is TRBV18, the J gene TRBJ2-7, with D perhaps being TRBD1 or TRBD2 (5 bases each). V was shortened by 0 bases and J by 3 bases, with 12 bases between the two germline ends. Germline V CDR1 and CDR2: KGHSH, LQKENI. The CDR3 consists of 15 residues. This CDR3 is CASSPPMTGLYEQYF. The CDR3 nucleotides are TGTGCCAGCTCACCACCCATGACGGGGCTCTACGAGCAGTACTTC.

The chain recombines TRBV2 with TRBJ2-1, with 9 bases that match TRBD2. The CDR3 runs to 15 residues. CDR1 and CDR2 from the germline V gene are SNHLY and FYNNEI. Trimming at V came to 1 base and at J to 2 bases, leaving 0 bases not matched to a gene. CDR3 loop: CASSEGGGAYNEQFF. In nucleotides, the CDR3 is TGTGCCAGCAGTGAAGGCGGGGGGGCCTACAATGAGCAGTTCTTC.

The CDR3 protein is CASSSGDSQYNEQFF. The CDR3 nucleotides are TGTGCCAGCAGCTCAGGAGACAGTCAGTACAATGAGCAGTTCTTC. The rearrangement joins TRBV11-2 to TRBJ2-1, with D maybe TRBD1 (5 bases). This CDR3 has 15 residues. CDR1 is SGHAT, CDR2 FQNNGV, per germline. V lost 4 bases and J 4 bases, leaving 14 bases between the germline ends.

The chain recombines TRBV5-1 with TRBJ1-2, with D hard to call. The CDR3 consists of 13 residues. V dropped 0 bases and J dropped 4 bases, with 7 bases sitting between them. Germline V CDR1 and CDR2: SGHRS, YFSETQ. CDR3 nucleotide sequence: TGCGCCAGCAGCTTGGATGCCCCCTATGGCTACACCTTC. This codes for CASSLDAPYGYTF.

The genes are TRBV7-8 and TRBJ2-1; D is unclear. There are 14 residues in the CDR3. Looked up from germline, CDR1 is SGHVS and CDR2 is FQNEAQ. V lost 3 bases, J lost 3 bases, and 9 bases lay in between. The CDR3 bases are TGTGCCAGCAGCTTTAACCTCAACTACAATGAGCAGTTCTTC. It is translated as CASSFNLNYNEQFF.

This clone appeared once. CDR3 region: CASRAGLAGGPLYTDTQYF. In DNA form, the CDR3 reads TGTGCCAGCAGGGCGGGACTAGCGGGGGGTCCTCTTTACACAGATACGCAGTATTTT. V and J are TRBV2 and TRBJ2-3; 15 bases line up with TRBD2. V was clipped by 6 bases and J by 2 bases; unmatched bases: 12. Germline V gives CDR1 SNHLY, CDR2 FYNNEI. This CDR3 has 19 residues.

This clone has only one observation. The chain links TRBV23-1 to TRBJ2-2, with 11 bases fitting TRBD1. TRBV23-1 is sorted into the ORF group, with uncertain function. After removal of 3 bases from V and 6 bases from J, the junction contained 12 bases not matched to a gene. The length of the CDR3 is 18 residues. This chain's CDR3 is CASSQGQGGPNCPGELFF. The DNA of the CDR3 is TGCGCCAGCAGTCAGGGACAGGGGGGTCCCAACTGCCCCGGGGAGCTGTTTTTT.

The chain couples TRBV7-9 to TRBJ2-1; D may be TRBD1 (6 bases). Trimming removed 2 bases from V and 6 bases from J, with 8 bases in between. The CDR3 sequence is 13 residues long. Germline assignment: CDR1 SEHNR and CDR2 FQNEAQ (reference sequence). As DNA, the CDR3 is TGTGCCAGCAGCTTACAGGGGCCCAATGAGCAGTTCTTC. Residues: CASSLQGPNEQFF.

V gene TRBV28 combines with J gene TRBJ2-7, with D possibly TRBD2 on 6 matching bases. This CDR3 contains 15 residues. The V end lost 4 bases, the J end lost 2 bases, and 15 bases lay between the germline ends. Per germline, CDR1 MDHEN and CDR2 SYDVKM. The CDR3 DNA follows: TGTGCCAGCAGTTGGCCCTCCGGGAGCACCTACGAGCAGTACTTC. The encoded protein is CASSWPSGSTYEQYF.

V gene TRBV2 combines with J gene TRBJ2-5; 10 bases match TRBD2. Germline V gives CDR1 SNHLY, CDR2 FYNNEI. The CDR3 contains 15 residues. DNA of the CDR3: TGTTCCGGTGGTACTAGCGGGGCACTCAGTTGGACCCAGTACTTC. It encodes CSGGTSGALSWTQYF.

In nucleotides, the CDR3 is TGTGCCAGCAGCCAAATGGACAGAGAAAAACTGTTTTTT. The encoded protein is CASSQMDREKLFF. The chain links TRBV3-1 (or the pseudogene TRBV3-2) to TRBJ1-4; weak D call: TRBD1 (6 bases). Trimming stripped 2 bases from V and 8 bases from J, with 9 bases between. There are 13 residues in the CDR3. From germline, CDR1 is LGHDT and CDR2 YNNKEL (reference sequence).

The chain joins TRBV3-1 (or the pseudogene TRBV3-2) to TRBJ1-5, with D hard to call. V lost 7 bases to trimming and J lost 7 bases, with 11 bases between them. CDR1 and CDR2 (germline): LGHDT, YNNKEL (reference sequence). The CDR3 is 12 residues long. The CDR3 is CASNVRGQPQHF. The CDR3 nucleotides are TGTGCCAGCAACGTCCGAGGCCAGCCCCAGCATTTT.

This clone was seen once. V and J are TRBV9 and TRBJ1-1; no clear D gene. Trimming took off 7 bases at V and 1 base at J, with 11 bases between the two ends. Germline V gene data show CDR1 as SGDLS and CDR2 as YYNGEE. The CDR3 spans 13 residues. In nucleotides, the CDR3 is TGTGCCAGCGCCCGGACGGCGAACACTGAAGCTTTCTTT. Its protein is CASARTANTEAFF.

V and J are TRBV28 and TRBJ1-2; D may be TRBD1 (6 bases). Germline loops: CDR1 MDHEN, CDR2 SYDVKM. CDR3 length: 17 amino acids. Trimming pared 7 bases from V and 2 bases from J, leaving 23 bases between. The CDR3 is CASNSEGGGHRNYGYTF. The CDR3 region has the DNA TGTGCCAGCAACTCGGAGGGGGGGGGACACAGAAACTATGGCTACACCTTC.

The chain recombines TRBV27 with TRBJ2-1; D perhaps matches TRBD1 (6 bases). Looked up from germline, CDR1 is MNHEY and CDR2 is SMNVEV (reference sequence). V lost 5 bases and J 3 bases, leaving 14 bases between the germline ends. The CDR3 runs 15 residues. The CDR3 DNA sequence: TGTGCCAGCAGTGACCTACAGGGTAGCTACAATGAGCAGTTCTTC. This encodes CASSDLQGSYNEQFF.

The chain recombines TRBV12-3 or TRBV12-4 with TRBJ1-5; TRBD1 is a possible D gene (5 bases). The CDR3 extends over 13 amino acids. Trimming removed 6 bases from V and 0 bases from J, with 6 bases in between. This CDR3 reads CASRQGSNQPQHF. The CDR3 DNA sequence: TGTGCCAGCAGGCAGGGTAGCAATCAGCCCCAGCATTTT.

This rearrangement joins TRBV19 to TRBJ2-1; D gene unclear. The CDR3 spans 14 residues. The germline V gene has CDR1 LNHDA and CDR2 SQIVND (reference sequence). Trimming left V 5 bases short and J 3 bases short, with 11 bases between. CDR3 region: CASSLPELYNEQFF. Here the CDR3 DNA reads TGTGCCAGTAGTCTCCCAGAGCTCTACAATGAGCAGTTCTTC.

The chain is built from TRBV28 and TRBJ1-2; D not resolved. Trimming stripped 8 bases from V and 8 bases from J, with 15 bases between. Per the germline V gene, CDR1 is MDHEN and CDR2 is SYDVKM. The CDR3 has 12 residues. CDR3 amino acids: CASRRLTRGYTF. For the CDR3, the DNA is TGTGCCAGCCGGAGACTAACTCGCGGCTACACCTTC.